Following are 20 T cell receptor beta chains from one sample sequenced in a study of blood T cell repertoires in COVID-19. Profiled with immunoSEQ multiplex PCR; TCRdb holds only in-frame clones, not every one. The table has fewer than 250,000 clones, roughly 79% seen once. Sequencing was done on a sample of PBMCs or T cells enriched from blood (not recorded which). The receptor source for this set is a woman between 50 and 59 years old with acute COVID-19.

The rearrangement uses TRBV3-1 (or the pseudogene TRBV3-2) and TRBJ2-5; D gene uncertain. The V gene's germline CDR1 is LGHDT and CDR2 YNNKEL (reference sequence). There are 13 residues in the CDR3. Trimming shortened V by 1 base and J by 1 base, and 4 bases separated the two germline ends. The CDR3 sequence is CASSQAGQETQYF. DNA for the CDR3: TGTGCCAGCAGCCAAGCGGGCCAAGAGACCCAGTACTTC.

V usage is TRBV18 and J usage is TRBJ1-1, with D possibly TRBD1 on 5 matching bases. With 4 bases removed from V and 0 bases from J, the gap between germline ends came to 9 bases. The germline CDR1 and CDR2 sequences are KGHSH and LQKENI. The CDR3 covers 14 residues. CDR3 DNA: TGTGCCAGCTCACTTACGGGGGTGAACACTGAAGCTTTCTTT. Translating it yields CASSLTGVNTEAFF.

This chain links TRBV7-2 with TRBJ2-4; 7 bases are a match to TRBD2. Trimming removed 6 bases from V and 2 bases from J; junction bases left unmatched: 7. The CDR3 length is 15 residues. The germline V gene encodes CDR1 SGHTA and CDR2 FQGNSA. CDR3 sequence: CASRGGRETKNIQYF. The CDR3 DNA reads TGTGCCAGCAGGGGGGGGAGAGAAACCAAAAACATTCAGTACTTC.

The chain combines TRBV7-2 with TRBJ2-1, with a tentative D call TRBD2 (5 bases). Per germline, CDR1 SGHTA and CDR2 FQGNSA. The CDR3 covers 15 residues. V lost 10 bases, J lost 4 bases, and 20 bases lay in between. CDR3 region: CATRNPGSSYNEQFF. The CDR3 DNA sequence: TGTGCCACCCGTAATCCGGGATCTTCATACAATGAGCAGTTCTTC.

The gene calls are TRBV19 and TRBJ2-6; 9 bases agree with TRBD1. CDR3 size: 17 residues. V dropped 7 bases and J dropped 2; count of bases not matched to a gene: 9. Germline V CDR1 and CDR2: LNHDA, SQIVND (reference sequence). The CDR3 region has the DNA TGTGCCAGTAAGACCGGGACAGGGAGTCCTGGGGCCAACGTCCTGACTTTC. Translating it yields CASKTGTGSPGANVLTF. The full variable domain, its missing parts supplied by reference TRBV19 and TRBJ2-6, is DGGITQSPKYLFRKEGQNVTLSCEQNLNHDAMYWYRQDPGQGLRLIYYSQIVNDFQKGDIAEGYSVSREKKESFPLTVTSAQKNPTAFYLCASKTGTGSPGANVLTFGAGSRLTVL.

V is TRBV5-1 and J is TRBJ2-7; D not certain. This CDR3 region has 14 residues. The V gene lost 7 bases and the J gene lost 3 bases, with 17 bases spanning the gap. Germline CDR1 is SGHRS and CDR2 is YFSETQ. The CDR3, as DNA: TGCGCCAGCGGCGCTCCTGAGGTTAGCTACGAGCAGTACTTC. Protein product: CASGAPEVSYEQYF. Full variable domain (rest looked up from reference TRBV5-1 and TRBJ2-7): KAGVTQTPRYLIKTRGQQVTLSCSPISGHRSVSWYQQTPGQGLQFLFEYFSETQRNKGNFPGRFSGRQFSNSRSEMNVSTLELGDSALYLCASGAPEVSYEQYFGPGTRLTVT.

The chain links TRBV28 to TRBJ2-2; D perhaps matches TRBD1 (5 bases). Germline V CDR1 and CDR2: MDHEN, SYDVKM. Trimming took 3 bases from V and 5 from J, leaving 10 bases between them. The length of the CDR3 is 14 residues. The CDR3 sequence is CASSLNRQTGELFF. The CDR3 nucleotides read TGTGCCAGCAGTTTGAACAGACAGACCGGGGAGCTGTTTTTT.

This chain uses TRBV7-9 with TRBJ1-5; the match to TRBD1 covers 10 bases. The CDR3 totals 15 residues. V was clipped by 4 bases and J by 4 bases; unmatched bases: 4. The germline V gene has CDR1 SEHNR and CDR2 FQNEAQ (reference sequence). CDR3 coding DNA: TGTGCCAGCAGCTCGGGACAGGGGCGGAATCAGCCCCAGCATTTT. It codes for CASSSGQGRNQPQHF. Drawing the rest from reference TRBV7-9 and TRBJ1-5, the complete variable domain is DTGVSQNPRHKITKRGQNVTFRCDPISEHNRLYWYRQTLGQGPEFLTYFQNEAQLEKSRLLSDRFSAERPKGSFSTLEIQRTEQGDSAMYLCASSSGQGRNQPQHFGDGTRLSIL.

This clone has just a few counts. Other DNA sequences in this sample translate to the same CDR3. This chain joins TRBV7-9 and TRBJ1-2; 8 bases fit TRBD1. Trimming removed 1 base from V and 2 bases from J; junction bases left unmatched: 0. CDR1 SEHNR and CDR2 FQNEAQ come from the germline V gene (reference sequence). CDR3 length equals 14 residues. The CDR3 DNA follows: TGTGCCAGCAGCTTAGGACAGGGGAACTATGGCTACACCTTC. This codes for CASSLGQGNYGYTF.

The chain uses TRBV27 and TRBJ2-3, with 7 bases lining up with TRBD1. The germline V gene has CDR1 MNHEY and CDR2 SMNVEV (reference sequence). V lost 3 bases, J lost 2 bases, and 5 bases stayed unmatched. This CDR3 has 15 residues. CDR3 coding DNA: TGTGCCAGCAGTTTTGGACAGGATATCACAGATACGCAGTATTTT. This encodes CASSFGQDITDTQYF.

V usage is TRBV6-2 or TRBV6-3 and J usage is TRBJ2-5, with 9 bases lining up with TRBD2. V lost 0 bases to trimming and J lost 2 bases; unmatched junction nucleotides: 13. The CDR3 length is 19 residues. CDR1 is MNHEY, CDR2 SVGEGT, per germline. CDR3 nucleotide sequence: TGTGCCAGCAGTTACTCGAGGATTGGTAGCGGGAGCACACAAGAGACCCAGTACTTC. This translates into CASSYSRIGSGSTQETQYF.

The genes are TRBV6-5 and TRBJ1-2, with unresolved D. The CDR3 is 15 amino acids. Trimming took 4 bases from V and 0 from J, leaving 12 bases between them. Germline values: CDR1 MNHEY, CDR2 SVGAGI. Here the CDR3 reads CASSSNRNSNYGYTF. CDR3 DNA: TGTGCCAGCAGTTCCAACAGAAACTCTAACTATGGCTACACCTTC.

This chain joins TRBV24-1 and TRBJ2-7, with 7 bases fitting TRBD1. The CDR3 covers 15 residues. CDR1 KGHDR and CDR2 SFDVKD come from the germline V gene. V lost 2 bases and J lost 5; bases outside the gene matches: 8. For the CDR3, the DNA is TGTGCCACCAGTGATTATGCACAGGGGTCTGACGAGCAGTACTTC. This encodes CATSDYAQGSDEQYF.

This chain joins TRBV15 and TRBJ2-2, with 13 bases aligning to TRBD2. Germline assignment: CDR1 LNHNV and CDR2 YYDKDF (reference sequence). CDR3 length: 18 amino acids. V was pared by 5 bases and J by 4 bases, with 10 bases of the junction left unmatched. The CDR3 protein is CATSLRTSGRMGTGELFF. The CDR3 nucleotides read TGTGCCACCAGCCTACGGACTAGCGGGAGAATGGGCACCGGGGAGCTGTTTTTT.

This clone was counted only a few times. The chain joins TRBV27 to TRBJ1-1; D possibly corresponds to TRBD1 (5 bases). The CDR3 is made up of 14 amino acids. CDR1 MNHEY and CDR2 SMNVEV come from the germline V gene (reference sequence). V lost 4 bases and J lost 4, with 13 bases in between. CDR3 in DNA: TGTGCCAGCAGTTCCACCCAGGGATCCACTGAAGCTTTCTTT. Protein: CASSSTQGSTEAFF.

The gene calls are TRBV4-1 and TRBJ2-2; 9 bases match TRBD1. Germline V gene lookup returns CDR1 MGHRA and CDR2 YSYEKL. The CDR3 runs 19 residues. Germline trimming cut 2 bases from V and 0 bases from J; bases unmatched to any gene: 10. The DNA of the CDR3 is TGCGCCAGCAGCCAACCTTCCCCCGGGACAGGGACGAACACCGGGGAGCTGTTTTTT. It translates to CASSQPSPGTGTNTGELFF.

This clone was seen only once. The gene calls are TRBV5-6 and TRBJ2-5; 11 bases line up with TRBD1. Germline loops: CDR1 SGHDT, CDR2 YYEEEE. V gave up 6 bases and J gave up 4 bases; unmatched junction bases: 5. CDR3 length: 14 residues. The DNA of the CDR3 is TGTGCCAGCAAATCGGACAGGGGGCGAGAGACCCAGTACTTC. It is translated as CASKSDRGRETQYF.

This rearrangement joins TRBV4-3 to TRBJ2-3; 13 bases are a match to TRBD2. CDR3 length: 17 amino acids. V shed 0 bases and J 4 bases; nucleotides not matched to a gene: 4. The germline V gene has CDR1 LGHNA and CDR2 YSLEER. CDR3 amino acids: CASSQDWTSGSSDTQYF. The CDR3 nucleotides are TGCGCCAGCAGCCAAGATTGGACTAGCGGGAGTTCAGATACGCAGTATTTT.

The rearrangement joins TRBV5-4 to TRBJ2-3, with D tentatively TRBD1 (6 bases). The CDR3 extends over 13 amino acids. V was clipped by 5 bases and J by 3 bases, with 10 bases between them. Germline-derived CDR1 and CDR2 are SGHNT and YYREEE (reference sequence). CDR3 sequence: CASRGAETDTQYF. The CDR3 bases are TGTGCCAGCAGGGGGGCGGAGACAGATACGCAGTATTTT.

The genes are TRBV10-3 and TRBJ2-3, with 10 bases fitting TRBD2. The CDR3 runs 14 residues. V was pared by 5 bases and J by 5 bases, with 4 bases of the junction left unmatched. CDR1 is ENHRY and CDR2 is SYGVKD in the germline V gene. DNA for the CDR3: TGTGCCATCAGTCTAGCGGGAGTAAGAGATACGCAGTATTTT. This encodes CAISLAGVRDTQYF.